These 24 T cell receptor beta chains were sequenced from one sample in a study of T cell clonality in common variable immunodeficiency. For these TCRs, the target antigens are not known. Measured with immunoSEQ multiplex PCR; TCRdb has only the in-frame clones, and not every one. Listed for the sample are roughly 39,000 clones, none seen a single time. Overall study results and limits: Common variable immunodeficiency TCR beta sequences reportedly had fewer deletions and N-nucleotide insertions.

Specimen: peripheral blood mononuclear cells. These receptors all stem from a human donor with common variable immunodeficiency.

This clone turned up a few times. The covered CDR3 bases are TGTGCCAGCAGTGTCCAGGGGGGCGGAAGCACAGATACG. This codes for CASSVQGGGSTDT. The CDR3 in its entirety is CASSVQGGGSTDTQYF. The chain recombines TRBV6-1 with TRBJ2-3; D perhaps matches TRBD1 (7 bases). The read ends 3 residues before the CDR3 terminus; that terminus is restored from the germline J gene. The ends were cut back, 4 bases at V and 0 bases at J, with 14 bases in the middle. CDR1 is MNHNS and CDR2 is SASEGT in the germline V gene. The CDR3 consists of 16 residues.

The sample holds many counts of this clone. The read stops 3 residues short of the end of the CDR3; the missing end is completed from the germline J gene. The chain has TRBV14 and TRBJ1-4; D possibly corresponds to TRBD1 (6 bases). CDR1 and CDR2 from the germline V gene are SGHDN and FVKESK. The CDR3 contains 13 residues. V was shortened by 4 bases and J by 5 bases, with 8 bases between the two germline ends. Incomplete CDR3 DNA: TGTGCCAGCAGCCCTGACAGGAATGAAAAA. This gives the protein CASSPDRNEK. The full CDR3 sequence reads CASSPDRNEKLFF.

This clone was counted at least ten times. The chain's CDR3 is CSAYGPLEDTQYF. CDR3 DNA (partial): TGCAGTGCCTATGGTCCTCTCGAGGATACG. V gene TRBV20-1 combines with J gene TRBJ2-3; D is undetermined. The read terminates 3 residues ahead of where the CDR3 ends, so the germline J gene completes it. The CDR3 runs 13 residues. Trimming stripped 6 bases from V and 6 bases from J, with 16 bases between. The germline CDR1 and CDR2 sequences are DFQATT and SNEGSKA (reference sequence).

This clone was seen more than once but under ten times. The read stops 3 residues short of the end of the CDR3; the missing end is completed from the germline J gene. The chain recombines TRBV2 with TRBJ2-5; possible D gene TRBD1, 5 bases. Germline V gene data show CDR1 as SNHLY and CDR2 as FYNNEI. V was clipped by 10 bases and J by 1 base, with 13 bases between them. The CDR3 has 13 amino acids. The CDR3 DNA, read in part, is TGTGCCACCCGAAGACAGACCCAAGAGACC. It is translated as CATRRQTQET. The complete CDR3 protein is CATRRQTQETQYF.

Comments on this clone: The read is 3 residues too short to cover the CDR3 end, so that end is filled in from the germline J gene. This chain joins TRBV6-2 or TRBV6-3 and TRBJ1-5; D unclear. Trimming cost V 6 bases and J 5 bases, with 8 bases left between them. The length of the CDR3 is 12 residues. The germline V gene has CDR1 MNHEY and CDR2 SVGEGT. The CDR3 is CASSQEYQPQHF. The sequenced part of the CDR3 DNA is TGTGCCAGCAGCCAGGAGTATCAGCCC.

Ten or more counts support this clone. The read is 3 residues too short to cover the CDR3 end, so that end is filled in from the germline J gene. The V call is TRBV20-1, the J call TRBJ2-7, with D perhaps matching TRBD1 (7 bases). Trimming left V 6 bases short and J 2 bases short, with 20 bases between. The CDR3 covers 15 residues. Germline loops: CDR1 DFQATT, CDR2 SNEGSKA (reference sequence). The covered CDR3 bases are TGCAGTGCCAACCTTGGGCAGGGGGGTCCCTACGAG. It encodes CSANLGQGGPYE. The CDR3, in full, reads CSANLGQGGPYEQYF.

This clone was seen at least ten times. CDR3 amino acids: CASSPTGDYLSYEQYF. The CDR3 DNA, read in part, is TGTGCCAGCTCACCAACGGGGGACTACCTCTCCTACGAG. The chain links TRBV18 to TRBJ2-7; 7 positions agree with TRBD2. The read comes to an end 3 residues before the CDR3 does, leaving the germline J gene to fill in the end. The CDR3 totals 16 residues. Trimming at V came to 2 bases and at J to 0 bases, leaving 7 bases not matched to a gene. CDR1 is KGHSH, CDR2 LQKENI, per germline.

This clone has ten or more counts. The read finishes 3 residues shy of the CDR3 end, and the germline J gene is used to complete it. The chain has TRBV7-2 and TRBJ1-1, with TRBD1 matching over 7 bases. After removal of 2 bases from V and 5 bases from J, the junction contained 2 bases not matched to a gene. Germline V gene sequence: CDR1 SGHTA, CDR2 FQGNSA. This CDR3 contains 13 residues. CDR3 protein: CASSLRDSTEAFF. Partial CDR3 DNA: TGTGCCAGCAGCTTACGGGACAGTACTGAA.

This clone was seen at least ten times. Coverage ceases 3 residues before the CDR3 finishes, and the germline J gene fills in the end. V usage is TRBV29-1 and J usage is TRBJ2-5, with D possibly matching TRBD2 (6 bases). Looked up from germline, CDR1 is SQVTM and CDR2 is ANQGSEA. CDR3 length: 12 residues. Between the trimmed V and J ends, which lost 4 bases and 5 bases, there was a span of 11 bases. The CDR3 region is CSVVLGGETQYF. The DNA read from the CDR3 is TGCAGCGTTGTTCTCGGGGGTGAGACC.

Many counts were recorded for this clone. The CDR3 DNA, read in part, is TGCAGTGCTCCTAGAGGGCTAGCGGGAGGGAATGAG. Its protein product is CSAPRGLAGGNE. The full CDR3 sequence reads CSAPRGLAGGNEQFF. The chain links TRBV20-1 to TRBJ2-1; 12 nucleotides agree with TRBD2. Read data end 3 residues before the CDR3 end; the end is taken from the germline J gene. With V trimmed by 5 bases and J by 7 bases, 9 bases remained unmatched. CDR1 DFQATT and CDR2 SNEGSKA come from the germline V gene (reference sequence). The CDR3 totals 15 residues.

CDR3 sequence: CASSPLAGEKLFF. Partial CDR3 DNA: TGTGCCAGCTCACCACTTGCTGGCGAAAAA. The rearrangement links TRBV18 to TRBJ1-4; D ambiguous. The read ends 3 residues shy of where the CDR3 ends; the end is completed using the germline J gene. V was pared by 1 base and J by 8 bases, with 8 bases between. Germline V lookup: CDR1 KGHSH, CDR2 LQKENI. The CDR3 runs 13 residues. The whole variable domain, filled in from reference TRBV18 and TRBJ1-4, reads NAGVMQNPRHLVRRRGQEARLRCSPMKGHSHVYWYRQLPEEGLKFMVYLQKENIIDESGMPKERFSAEFPKEGPSILRIQQVVRGDSAAYFCASSPLAGEKLFFGSGTQLSVL.

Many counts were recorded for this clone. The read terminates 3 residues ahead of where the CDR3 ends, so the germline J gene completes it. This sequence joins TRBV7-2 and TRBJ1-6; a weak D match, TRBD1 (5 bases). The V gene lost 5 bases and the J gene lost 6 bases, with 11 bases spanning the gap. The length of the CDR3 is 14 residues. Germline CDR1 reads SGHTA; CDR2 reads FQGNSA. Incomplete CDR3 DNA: TGTGCCAGCAGCCACTGGACACCTAATTCACCC. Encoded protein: CASSHWTPNSP. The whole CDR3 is CASSHWTPNSPLHF.

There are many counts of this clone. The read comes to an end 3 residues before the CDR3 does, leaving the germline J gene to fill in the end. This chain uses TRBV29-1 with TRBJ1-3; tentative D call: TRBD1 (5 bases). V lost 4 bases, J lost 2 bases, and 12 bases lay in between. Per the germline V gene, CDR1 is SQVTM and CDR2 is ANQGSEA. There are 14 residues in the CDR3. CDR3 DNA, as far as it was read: TGCAGCGTTGGATCACAGGCAACTGGAAACACC. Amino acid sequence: CSVGSQATGNT. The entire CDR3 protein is CSVGSQATGNTIYF. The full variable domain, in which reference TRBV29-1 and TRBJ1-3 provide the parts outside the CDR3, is SAVISQKPSRDICQRGTSLTIQCQVDSQVTMMFWYRQQPGQSLTLIATANQGSEATYESGFVIDKFPISRPNLTFSTLTVSNMSPEDSSIYLCSVGSQATGNTIYFGEGSWLTVV.

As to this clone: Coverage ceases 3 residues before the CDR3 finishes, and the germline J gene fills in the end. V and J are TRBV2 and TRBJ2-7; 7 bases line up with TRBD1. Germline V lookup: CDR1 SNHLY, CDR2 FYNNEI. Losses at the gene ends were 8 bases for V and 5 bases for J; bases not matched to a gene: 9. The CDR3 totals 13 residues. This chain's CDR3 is CASRRTQGNEQYF. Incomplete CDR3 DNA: TGTGCCAGCCGCCGGACACAGGGGAACGAG.

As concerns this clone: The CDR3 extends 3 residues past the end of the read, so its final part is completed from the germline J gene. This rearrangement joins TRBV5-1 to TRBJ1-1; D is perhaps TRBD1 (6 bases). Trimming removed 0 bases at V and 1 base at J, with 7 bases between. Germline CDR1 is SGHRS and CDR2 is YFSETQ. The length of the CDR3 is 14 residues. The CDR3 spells CASSLAQGNTEAFF. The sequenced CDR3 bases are TGCGCCAGCAGCTTGGCACAGGGGAACACTGAA.

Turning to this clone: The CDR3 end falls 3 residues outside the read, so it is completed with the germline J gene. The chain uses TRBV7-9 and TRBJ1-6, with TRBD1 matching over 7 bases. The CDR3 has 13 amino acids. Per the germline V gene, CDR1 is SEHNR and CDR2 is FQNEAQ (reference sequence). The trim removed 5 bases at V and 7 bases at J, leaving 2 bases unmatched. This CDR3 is CASSRDRNSPLHF. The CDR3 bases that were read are TGTGCCAGCAGCCGGGACAGAAATTCACCC.

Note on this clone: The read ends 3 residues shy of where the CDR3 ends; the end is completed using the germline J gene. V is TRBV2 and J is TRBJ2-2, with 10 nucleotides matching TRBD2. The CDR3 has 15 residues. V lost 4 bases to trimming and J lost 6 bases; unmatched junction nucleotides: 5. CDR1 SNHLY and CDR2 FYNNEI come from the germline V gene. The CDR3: CASSASGGAAGELFF. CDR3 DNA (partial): TGTGCCAGCAGTGCGAGCGGGGGGGCCGCCGGGGAG.

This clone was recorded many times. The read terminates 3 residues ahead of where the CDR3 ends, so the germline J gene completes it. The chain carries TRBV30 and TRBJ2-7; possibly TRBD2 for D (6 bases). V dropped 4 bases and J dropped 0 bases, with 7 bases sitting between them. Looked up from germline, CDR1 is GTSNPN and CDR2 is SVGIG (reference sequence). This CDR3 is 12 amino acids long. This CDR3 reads CAWMRGSYEQYF. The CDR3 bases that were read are TGTGCCTGGATGCGGGGCTCCTACGAG.

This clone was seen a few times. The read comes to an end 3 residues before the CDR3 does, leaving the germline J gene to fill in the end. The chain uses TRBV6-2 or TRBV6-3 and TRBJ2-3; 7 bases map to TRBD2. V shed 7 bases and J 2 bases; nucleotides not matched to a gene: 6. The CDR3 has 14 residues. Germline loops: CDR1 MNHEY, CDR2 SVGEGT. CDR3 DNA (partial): TGTGCCAGCATAAGCGGGGTGATCACAGATACG. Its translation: CASISGVITDT. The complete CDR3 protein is CASISGVITDTQYF.

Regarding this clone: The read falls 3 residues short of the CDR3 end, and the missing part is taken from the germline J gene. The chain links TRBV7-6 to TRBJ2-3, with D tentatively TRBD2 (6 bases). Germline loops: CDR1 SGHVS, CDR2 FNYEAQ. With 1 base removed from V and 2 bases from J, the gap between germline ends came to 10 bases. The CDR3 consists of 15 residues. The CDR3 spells CASSLEGTPTDTQYF. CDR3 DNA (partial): TGTGCCAGCAGCTTAGAAGGGACTCCCACAGATACG. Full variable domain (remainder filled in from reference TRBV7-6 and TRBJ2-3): GAGVSQSPRYKVTKRGQDVALRCDPISGHVSLYWYRQALGQGPEFLTYFNYEAQQDKSGLPNDRFSAERPEGSISTLTIQRTEQRDSAMYRCASSLEGTPTDTQYFGPGTRLTVL.

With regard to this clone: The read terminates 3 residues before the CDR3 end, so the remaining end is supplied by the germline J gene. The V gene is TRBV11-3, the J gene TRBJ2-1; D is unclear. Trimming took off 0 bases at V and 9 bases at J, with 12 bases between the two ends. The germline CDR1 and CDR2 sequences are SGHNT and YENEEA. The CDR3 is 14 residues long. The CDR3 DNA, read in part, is TGTGCCAGCAGCTTAGAAGGCCTAGGAGTTGAG. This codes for CASSLEGLGVE. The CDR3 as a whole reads CASSLEGLGVEQFF.

CDR3 bases read: TGTGCCTGGCAGGGGGGCAATCAGCCC. Translating gives CAWQGGNQP. The entire CDR3 protein reads CAWQGGNQPQHF. The chain has TRBV30 and TRBJ1-5; TRBD1 matches 7 bases. The read is 3 residues too short to cover the CDR3 end, so that end is filled in from the germline J gene. The junction had 0 bases not matched to a gene; V was cut back by 5 bases and J by 2 bases. The CDR3 is 12 amino acids. The germline CDR1 and CDR2 sequences are GTSNPN and SVGIG (reference sequence).

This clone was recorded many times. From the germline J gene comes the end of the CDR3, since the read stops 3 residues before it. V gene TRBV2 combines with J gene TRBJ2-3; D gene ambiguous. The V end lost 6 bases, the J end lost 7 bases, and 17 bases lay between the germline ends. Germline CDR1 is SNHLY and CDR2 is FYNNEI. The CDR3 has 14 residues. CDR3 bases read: TGTGCCAGCAGCGGATCCGATAAAGACTATACG. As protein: CASSGSDKDYT. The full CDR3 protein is CASSGSDKDYTQYF.

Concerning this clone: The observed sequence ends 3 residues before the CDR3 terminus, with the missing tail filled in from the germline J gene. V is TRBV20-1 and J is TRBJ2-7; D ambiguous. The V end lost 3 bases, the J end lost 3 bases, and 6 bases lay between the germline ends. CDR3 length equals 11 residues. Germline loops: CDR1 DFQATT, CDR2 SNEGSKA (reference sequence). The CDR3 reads CSASFGYEQYF. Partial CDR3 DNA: TGCAGTGCTAGCTTCGGCTACGAG.